This T cell receptor beta chain was sequenced for a study of T cells after yellow fever vaccination. Study findings and constraints: Detected again after the booster were most primary-vaccination clones, at approximately 96% CD4 and 88% CD8. Although most clonotypes did not, a small share appeared in both CD4 and CD8 compartments.

Universal primer sites and UMIs were introduced during 5'RACE template-switching synthesis of TCR cDNA. One entry per CDR3 protein, called by TCRdb with MiXCR from the 5' RACE reads. The sample records about 400,000 distinct CDR3 sequences, more than 5.5% being singletons. This CDR3 is 12 amino acids long. Germline V gives CDR1 SEHNR, CDR2 FQNEAQ (reference sequence). Trimming cost V 0 bases and J 7 bases, with 6 bases left between them. The table lists this clonotype with a few counts. The antigen remains unidentified. The specimen comprised PBMCs, sampled 5 days after the yellow fever booster vaccination. This chain uses TRBV7-9 with TRBJ2-5; maybe TRBD1 (5 bases). The origin of this receptor is a man aged 30-40 years who received the YFV17D yellow fever vaccine. CDR3 in amino acids: CASSLAQGTQYF. In DNA form, the CDR3 reads TGTGCCAGCAGCTTAGCGCAGGGGACCCAGTACTTC.